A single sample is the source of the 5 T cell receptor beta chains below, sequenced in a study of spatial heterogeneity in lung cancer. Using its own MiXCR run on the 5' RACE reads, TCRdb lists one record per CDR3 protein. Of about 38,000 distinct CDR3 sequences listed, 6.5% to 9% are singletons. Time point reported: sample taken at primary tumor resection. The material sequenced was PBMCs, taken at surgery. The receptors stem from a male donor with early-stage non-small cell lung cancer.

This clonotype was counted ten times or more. CDR3 residues: CASSAAGGGDEQFF. Here the CDR3 DNA reads TGTGCCAGCAGCGCAGCGGGGGGCGGGGATGAGCAGTTCTTC. The chain recombines TRBV3-1 with TRBJ2-1; TRBD2 matches at 9 bases. V gave up 5 bases and J gave up 8 bases; unmatched junction bases: 7. This CDR3 comprises 14 residues. Germline V CDR1 and CDR2: LGHDT, YNNKEL (reference sequence).

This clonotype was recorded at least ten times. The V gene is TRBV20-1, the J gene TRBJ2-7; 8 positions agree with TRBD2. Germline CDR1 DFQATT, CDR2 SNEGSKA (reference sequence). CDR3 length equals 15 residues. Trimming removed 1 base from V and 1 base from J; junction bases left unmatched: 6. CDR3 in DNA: TGCAGTGCTAGAGCTCCAAGCGGGGGATCCTACGAGCAGTACTTC. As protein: CSARAPSGGSYEQYF.

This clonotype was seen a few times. The CDR3 nucleotides are TGTGCCAGCAGCTTCACAGGGGGCGCAGATACGCAGTATTTT. Its protein product is CASSFTGGADTQYF. This chain uses TRBV7-9 with TRBJ2-3; 9 nucleotides align to TRBD1. CDR1 is SEHNR, CDR2 FQNEAQ, per germline (reference sequence). This CDR3 is 14 amino acids long. V dropped 3 bases and J dropped 4; count of bases not matched to a gene: 2.

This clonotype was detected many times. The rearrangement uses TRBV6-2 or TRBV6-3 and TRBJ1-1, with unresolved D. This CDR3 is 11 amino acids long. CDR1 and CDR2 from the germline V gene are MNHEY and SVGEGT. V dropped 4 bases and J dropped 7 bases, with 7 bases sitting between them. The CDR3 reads CASSSEGEAFF. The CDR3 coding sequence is TGTGCCAGCAGTTCTGAAGGTGAAGCTTTCTTT.

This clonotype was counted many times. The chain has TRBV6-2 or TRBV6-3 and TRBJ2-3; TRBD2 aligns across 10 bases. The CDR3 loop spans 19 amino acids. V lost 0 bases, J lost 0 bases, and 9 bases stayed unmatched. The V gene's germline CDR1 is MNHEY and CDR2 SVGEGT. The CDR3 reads CASSYSNQREGLSTDTQYF. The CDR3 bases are TGTGCCAGCAGTTACTCGAATCAGCGGGAGGGCCTGAGCACAGATACGCAGTATTTT.